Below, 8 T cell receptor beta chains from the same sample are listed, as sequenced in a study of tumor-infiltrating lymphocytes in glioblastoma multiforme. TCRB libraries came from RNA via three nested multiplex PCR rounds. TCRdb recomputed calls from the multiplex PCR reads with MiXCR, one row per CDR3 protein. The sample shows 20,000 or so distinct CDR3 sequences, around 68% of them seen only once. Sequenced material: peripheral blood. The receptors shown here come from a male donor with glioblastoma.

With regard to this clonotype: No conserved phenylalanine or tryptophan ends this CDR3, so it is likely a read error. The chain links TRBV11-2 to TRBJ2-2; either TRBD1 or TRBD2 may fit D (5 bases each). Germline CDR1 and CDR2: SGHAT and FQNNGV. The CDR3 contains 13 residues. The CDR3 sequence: CASSFGGPGELFV. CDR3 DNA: TGTGCCAGCAGCTTTGGGGGTCCCGGCGAGCTGTTTGTG.

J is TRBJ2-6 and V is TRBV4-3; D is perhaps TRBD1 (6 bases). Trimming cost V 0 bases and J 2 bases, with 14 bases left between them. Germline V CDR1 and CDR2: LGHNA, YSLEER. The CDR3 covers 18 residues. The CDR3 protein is CASSQEYQQGAGANVLTF. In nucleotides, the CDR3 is TGCGCCAGCAGCCAAGAGTATCAACAGGGCGCTGGGGCCAACGTCCTGACTTTC.

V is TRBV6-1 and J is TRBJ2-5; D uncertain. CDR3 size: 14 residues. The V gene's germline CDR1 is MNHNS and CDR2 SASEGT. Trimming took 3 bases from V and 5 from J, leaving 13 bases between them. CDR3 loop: CASSDTLPWETQYF. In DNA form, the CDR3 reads TGTGCCAGCAGTGATACGCTCCCTTGGGAGACCCAGTACTTC.

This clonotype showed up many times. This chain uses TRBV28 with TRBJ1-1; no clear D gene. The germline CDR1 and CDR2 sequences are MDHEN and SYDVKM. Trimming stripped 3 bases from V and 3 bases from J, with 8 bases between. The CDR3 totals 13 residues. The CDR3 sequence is CASSFYPDTEAFF. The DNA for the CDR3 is TGTGCCAGCAGTTTCTATCCAGACACTGAAGCTTTCTTT.

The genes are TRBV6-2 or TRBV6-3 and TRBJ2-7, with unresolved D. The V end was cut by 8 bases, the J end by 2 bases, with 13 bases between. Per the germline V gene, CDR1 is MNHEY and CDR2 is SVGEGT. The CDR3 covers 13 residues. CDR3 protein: CASALPVAYEQYF. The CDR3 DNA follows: TGTGCCAGCGCTTTGCCAGTCGCCTACGAGCAGTACTTC.

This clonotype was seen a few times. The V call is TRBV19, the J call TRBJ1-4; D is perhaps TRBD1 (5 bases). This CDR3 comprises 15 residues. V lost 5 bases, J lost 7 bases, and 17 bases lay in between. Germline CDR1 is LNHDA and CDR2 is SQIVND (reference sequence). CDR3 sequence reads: CASSPQSGRGEKLFF. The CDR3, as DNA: TGTGCCAGTAGTCCCCAATCCGGGAGGGGTGAAAAACTGTTTTTT.

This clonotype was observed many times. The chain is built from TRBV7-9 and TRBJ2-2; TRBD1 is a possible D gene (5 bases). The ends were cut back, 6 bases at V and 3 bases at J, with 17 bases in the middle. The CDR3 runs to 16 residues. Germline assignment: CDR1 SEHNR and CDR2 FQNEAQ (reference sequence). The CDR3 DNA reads TGTGCCAGCAGAAGAGAGCCCAGGGCGGACACCGGGGAGCTGTTTTTT. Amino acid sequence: CASRREPRADTGELFF.

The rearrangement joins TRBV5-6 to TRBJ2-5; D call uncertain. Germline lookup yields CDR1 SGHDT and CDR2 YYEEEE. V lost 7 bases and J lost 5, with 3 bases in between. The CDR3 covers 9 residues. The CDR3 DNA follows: TGTGCCAGCTGGGAGACCCAGTACTTC. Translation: CASWETQYF.